This entry lists 27 T cell receptor beta chains sequenced from one sample in a study of blood T cell repertoires in COVID-19 (dated by TCRdb to the early 2020s). Libraries were made using the immunoSEQ multiplex PCR assay. TCRdb's version of the immuneACCESS table is confined to in-frame rearrangements and falls short of the full clone set. An unresolved V gene accounts for under half of the shortfall where checked; the remainder is of unknown origin. Across this sample there are roughly 500,000 clones, with around 85% seen only once. The top ten hold more than 3% of the sample. The sample consisted of peripheral blood. Receptors were obtained from a human donor in a cohort sampled during active COVID-19.

CDR3 sequence: CASSYGREGYTF. In DNA, the CDR3 is TGCGCCAGCAGCTACGGACGGGAGGGCTACACCTTC. The V gene is TRBV5-1, the J gene TRBJ1-2; D not resolved. The CDR3 is 12 amino acids. Between the trimmed V and J ends, which lost 3 bases and 8 bases, there was a span of 11 bases. Germline CDR1 is SGHRS and CDR2 is YFSETQ.

The chain carries TRBV12-3 or TRBV12-4 and TRBJ1-1; 7 positions agree with TRBD1. The CDR3 length is 13 residues. The V gene end was trimmed by 6 bases and the J gene end by 8 bases; junction bases not matched to a gene: 9. In DNA form, the CDR3 reads TGTGCCAGCAGAACCGACAGGGTAGGAGAAGCTTTCTTT. Protein product: CASRTDRVGEAFF.

J is TRBJ1-2 and V is TRBV20-1; the D gene is possibly TRBD1 (6 bases). CDR1 and CDR2 from the germline V gene are DFQATT and SNEGSKA (reference sequence). V dropped 6 bases and J dropped 8 bases, with 13 bases sitting between them. CDR3 size: 11 residues. CDR3 nucleotide sequence: TGCAGTGCCCAAACCGGGACAGGCTACACCTTC. Translated, it gives CSAQTGTGYTF.

The rearrangement joins TRBV7-8 to TRBJ2-7; tentatively, D is TRBD1 (6 bases). The CDR3 covers 14 residues. V lost 5 bases to trimming and J lost 6 bases, with 17 bases between them. Germline V lookup: CDR1 SGHVS, CDR2 FQNEAQ. The CDR3 DNA reads as TGTGCCAGCAGCAAAGCGTCAGGGGTCGGCGAGCAGTACTTC. It encodes CASSKASGVGEQYF.

This chain links TRBV28 with TRBJ2-7; TRBD2 agrees at 7 bases. The CDR3 has 15 amino acids. Trimming cost V 2 bases and J 0 bases; bases outside gene matches: 4. Germline CDR1 reads MDHEN; CDR2 reads SYDVKM. CDR3: CASSLGGVSSYEQYF. As DNA, the CDR3 is TGTGCCAGCAGTTTAGGGGGGGTCAGCTCCTACGAGCAGTACTTC.

The table lists this clone with a count of one. The V and J genes are TRBV19 and TRBJ2-1; TRBD2 aligns across 14 bases. The CDR3 sequence is 19 residues long. The V and J ends lost 7 bases and 7 bases, in that order; junction bases with no gene match: 18. CDR1 is LNHDA and CDR2 is SQIVND in the germline V gene (reference sequence). The CDR3 coding sequence is TGTGCCAGTACCAAAAGGTCCCGACTAGCGGGAGGGCCTCGGAATGAGCAGTTCTTC. It is translated as CASTKRSRLAGGPRNEQFF.

The chain has TRBV7-2 and TRBJ2-1; 11 bases fit TRBD2. The CDR3 covers 17 residues. V dropped 2 bases and J dropped 5; count of bases not matched to a gene: 8. Looked up from germline, CDR1 is SGHTA and CDR2 is FQGNSA. Written as DNA, the CDR3 is TGTGCCAGCAGCTTAATAAGTGGGACTAGCGGTAACAATGAGCAGTTCTTC. This codes for CASSLISGTSGNNEQFF.

V and J are TRBV29-1 and TRBJ1-1, with 8 bases identical to TRBD1. After removal of 7 bases from V and 6 bases from J, the junction contained 13 bases not matched to a gene. Germline V CDR1 and CDR2: SQVTM, ANQGSEA. The CDR3 is 14 amino acids. The CDR3 DNA is TGCAGCGCCCACCCCGGACAGGGTCGGGCTGAAGCTTTCTTT. This codes for CSAHPGQGRAEAFF. The whole variable domain, remainder taken from reference TRBV29-1 and TRBJ1-1, is SAVISQKPSRDICQRGTSLTIQCQVDSQVTMMFWYRQQPGQSLTLIATANQGSEATYESGFVIDKFPISRPNLTFSTLTVSNMSPEDSSIYLCSAHPGQGRAEAFFGQGTRLTVV.

The rearrangement uses TRBV7-9 and TRBJ2-1; TRBD2 matches 10 bases. J lost 7 bases, V lost 2 bases, and 5 bases had no gene match. This CDR3 is built from 15 residues. CDR1 and CDR2 from the germline V gene are SEHNR and FQNEAQ (reference sequence). The CDR3: CASSLTSGTSNEQFF. CDR3 DNA sequence: TGTGCCAGCAGCTTAACTAGCGGGACAAGTAATGAGCAGTTCTTC. The full variable domain, rest sourced from reference TRBV7-9 and TRBJ2-1, is DTGVSQNPRHKITKRGQNVTFRCDPISEHNRLYWYRQTLGQGPEFLTYFQNEAQLEKSRLLSDRFSAERPKGSFSTLEIQRTEQGDSAMYLCASSLTSGTSNEQFFGPGTRLTVL.

CDR3 coding DNA: TGTGCCAGCAGCTTAGCGCTGGCAGGGCCGAAAGAAGCTTTCTTT. It specifies CASSLALAGPKEAFF. The chain combines TRBV7-2 with TRBJ1-1; D might be TRBD1 (5 bases). The ends were cut back, 0 bases at V and 8 bases at J, with 16 bases in the middle. CDR1 and CDR2 (germline): SGHTA, FQGNSA. There are 15 residues in the CDR3.

The chain carries TRBV7-6 and TRBJ2-2; a weak D match, TRBD1 (5 bases). The CDR3 totals 16 residues. CDR1 SGHVS and CDR2 FNYEAQ come from the germline V gene. The V end was cut by 0 bases, the J end by 7 bases, with 15 bases between. The CDR3 spells CASSLAQGSIVGELFF. In DNA form, the CDR3 reads TGTGCCAGCAGCTTAGCGCAGGGAAGTATCGTCGGGGAGCTGTTTTTT.

The rearrangement joins TRBV9 to TRBJ2-2, with D tentatively TRBD2 (6 bases). Trimming took 0 bases from V and 2 from J, leaving 8 bases between them. Germline V gives CDR1 SGDLS, CDR2 YYNGEE. This CDR3 contains 15 residues. CDR3 region: CASSVDGSNTGELFF. The CDR3 DNA sequence: TGTGCCAGCAGCGTAGACGGGAGTAACACCGGGGAGCTGTTTTTT.

In DNA form, the CDR3 reads TGTGCCAGCAGCTTGAATCGACAGGGCTCTCGCTATGGCTACACCTTC. It translates to CASSLNRQGSRYGYTF. V is TRBV5-8 and J is TRBJ1-2, with TRBD1 matching 7 bases. This CDR3 is built from 16 residues. The J segment lost 4 bases and the V segment lost 1 base, leaving 10 bases of the junction unmatched. The germline V gene has CDR1 SGHTS and CDR2 YDEGEE.

The chain couples TRBV15 to TRBJ1-1, with a tentative D call TRBD1 (6 bases). The CDR3 has 15 amino acids. Trimming shortened V by 0 bases and J by 9 bases, and 17 bases separated the two germline ends. In germline, CDR1 is LNHNV, CDR2 YYDKDF (reference sequence). In nucleotides, the CDR3 is TGTGCCACCAGCAGAGATCCCGGGACAAGAGAGAAAGCTTTCTTT. It specifies CATSRDPGTREKAFF.

The chain recombines TRBV3-1 (or the pseudogene TRBV3-2) with TRBJ1-5; D is unclear. The germline V gene encodes CDR1 LGHDT and CDR2 YNNKEL (reference sequence). The length of the CDR3 is 14 residues. The germline V and J ends were trimmed by 4 bases and 1 base, with 8 bases remaining between them. The DNA for the CDR3 is TGTGCCAGCAGCCCGGCCGGGAGCAATCAGCCCCAGCATTTT. Protein sequence: CASSPAGSNQPQHF.

The V call is TRBV10-3, the J call TRBJ2-7, with TRBD1 matching 8 bases. Germline values: CDR1 ENHRY, CDR2 SYGVKD. V was pared by 5 bases and J by 2 bases, with 5 bases of the junction left unmatched. The CDR3 has 14 amino acids. The CDR3 DNA follows: TGTGCCATCAGTCCCGGGACAGGTGCCTACGAGCAGTACTTC. Translated, it gives CAISPGTGAYEQYF.

The chain recombines TRBV5-4 with TRBJ2-5; the match to TRBD1 covers 9 bases. The CDR3 runs to 14 residues. V shed 2 bases, J shed 5 bases, and the junction held 4 bases outside the gene matches. Per germline, CDR1 SGHNT and CDR2 YYREEE (reference sequence). CDR3 nucleotides: TGTGCCAGCAGCTTTGGACAGGGGACGGAGACCCAGTACTTC. It codes for CASSFGQGTETQYF.

The V and J genes are TRBV7-2 and TRBJ2-3; TRBD2 is a possible D gene (5 bases). CDR3 length equals 15 residues. V was clipped by 0 bases and J by 1 base, with 8 bases between them. Germline V gene sequence: CDR1 SGHTA, CDR2 FQGNSA. CDR3 bases: TGTGCCAGCAGCTTAGCGATTAGCGGCACAGATACGCAGTATTTT. This codes for CASSLAISGTDTQYF.

This clone was seen ten or more times. The gene calls are TRBV7-9 and TRBJ2-4; 7 bases line up with TRBD2. V lost 0 bases, J lost 4 bases, and 6 bases stayed unmatched. There are 16 residues in the CDR3. Germline values: CDR1 SEHNR, CDR2 FQNEAQ (reference sequence). CDR3 coding DNA: TGTGCCAGCAGCTTAGCCGGTCTAGCGGAAAAAAACATTCAGTACTTC. Translation: CASSLAGLAEKNIQYF. Supplemented by reference TRBV7-9 and TRBJ2-4, the full variable domain reads DTGVSQNPRHKITKRGQNVTFRCDPISEHNRLYWYRQTLGQGPEFLTYFQNEAQLEKSRLLSDRFSAERPKGSFSTLEIQRTEQGDSAMYLCASSLAGLAEKNIQYFGAGTRLSVL.

The rearrangement uses TRBV7-9 and TRBJ2-7; D is possibly TRBD1 (6 bases). The CDR3 covers 15 residues. The V and J ends lost 2 bases and 2 bases respectively, with 13 bases between them. CDR1 SEHNR and CDR2 FQNEAQ come from the germline V gene (reference sequence). The CDR3 coding sequence is TGTGCCAGCAGCTTATACAGGGAAGGGACCTACGAGCAGTACTTC. Translated: CASSLYREGTYEQYF. Full variable domain (remainder filled in from reference TRBV7-9 and TRBJ2-7): DTGVSQNPRHKITKRGQNVTFRCDPISEHNRLYWYRQTLGQGPEFLTYFQNEAQLEKSRLLSDRFSAERPKGSFSTLEIQRTEQGDSAMYLCASSLYREGTYEQYFGPGTRLTVT.

The chain combines TRBV3-1 (or the pseudogene TRBV3-2) with TRBJ2-1; 9 positions match TRBD1. Germline V gene data show CDR1 as LGHDT and CDR2 as YNNKEL (reference sequence). The CDR3 has 13 amino acids. The V gene end was trimmed by 3 bases and the J gene end by 14 bases; junction bases not matched to a gene: 8. This CDR3 is CASSQGQGLAKFF. CDR3 nucleotides: TGTGCCAGCAGCCAGGGACAGGGCCTCGCCAAGTTCTTC.

The chain joins TRBV10-3 to TRBJ1-3, with a possible D match to TRBD1 (5 bases). V was shortened by 0 bases and J by 3 bases, with 12 bases between the two germline ends. Looked up from germline, CDR1 is ENHRY and CDR2 is SYGVKD. The CDR3 consists of 16 residues. The CDR3 spells CAISESGGVRGNTIYF. The CDR3 DNA sequence: TGTGCCATCAGTGAGTCCGGAGGGGTTCGTGGAAACACCATATATTTT.

The V call is TRBV28, the J call TRBJ2-1; possibly TRBD1 for D (5 bases). Trimming took 6 bases from V and 5 from J, leaving 20 bases between them. The CDR3 length is 16 residues. CDR1 MDHEN and CDR2 SYDVKM come from the germline V gene. The CDR3 here is CASSNKTTWGHNEQFF. The CDR3 DNA follows: TGTGCCAGCAGCAACAAGACCACGTGGGGCCACAATGAGCAGTTCTTC.

The V gene is TRBV7-3, the J gene TRBJ2-3; 9 nucleotides match TRBD2. Looked up from germline, CDR1 is SGHTA and CDR2 is FQGTGA. V shed 5 bases and J 0 bases; nucleotides not matched to a gene: 3. The CDR3 runs to 15 residues. In DNA form, the CDR3 reads TGTGCCAGCAGCCCAGGACTAGCGAGCACAGATACGCAGTATTTT. Its translation: CASSPGLASTDTQYF.

V usage is TRBV28 and J usage is TRBJ1-5, with 7 bases fitting TRBD1. The J segment lost 2 bases and the V segment lost 6 bases, leaving 1 base of the junction unmatched. Germline CDR1 and CDR2: MDHEN and SYDVKM. The CDR3 is made up of 13 amino acids. The CDR3 sequence: CASRTGGNQPQHF. DNA for the CDR3: TGTGCCAGCAGAACAGGGGGCAATCAGCCCCAGCATTTT.

This chain joins TRBV3-1 (or the pseudogene TRBV3-2) and TRBJ1-3; unclear D gene. V was pared by 1 base and J by 8 bases, with 3 bases between. In germline, CDR1 is LGHDT, CDR2 YNNKEL (reference sequence). The CDR3 spans 11 residues. The CDR3 region has the DNA TGTGCCAGCAGCCAAGGGCACACCATATATTTT. It encodes CASSQGHTIYF.

The rearrangement joins TRBV19 to TRBJ1-2, with TRBD1 as a possible D gene (5 bases). V was pared by 2 bases and J by 7 bases, with 11 bases between. In germline, CDR1 is LNHDA, CDR2 SQIVND (reference sequence). The CDR3 loop spans 13 amino acids. The CDR3 is CASSIPGLIGYTF. As DNA, the CDR3 is TGTGCCAGTAGTATACCAGGGTTGATTGGCTACACCTTC.